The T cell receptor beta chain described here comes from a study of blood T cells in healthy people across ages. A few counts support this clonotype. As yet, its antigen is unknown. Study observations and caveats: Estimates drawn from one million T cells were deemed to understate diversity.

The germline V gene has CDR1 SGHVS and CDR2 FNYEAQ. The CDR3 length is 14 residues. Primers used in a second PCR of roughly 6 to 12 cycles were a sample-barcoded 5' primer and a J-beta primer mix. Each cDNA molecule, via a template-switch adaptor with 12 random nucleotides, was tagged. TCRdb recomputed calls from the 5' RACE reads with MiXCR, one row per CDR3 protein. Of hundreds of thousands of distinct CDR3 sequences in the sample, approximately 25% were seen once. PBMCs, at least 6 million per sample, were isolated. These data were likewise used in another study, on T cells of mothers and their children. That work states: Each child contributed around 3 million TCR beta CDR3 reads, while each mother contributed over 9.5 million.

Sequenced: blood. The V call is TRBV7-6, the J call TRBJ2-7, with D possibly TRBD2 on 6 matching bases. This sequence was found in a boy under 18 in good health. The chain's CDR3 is CAFPSGSSSYEQYF. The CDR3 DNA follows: TGTGCATTTCCCAGCGGGTCCAGCTCCTACGAGCAGTACTTC.